This TCR beta chain stems from a study of blood T cell repertoires in COVID-19. Per the germline V gene, CDR1 is SGHVS and CDR2 is FNYEAQ. The CDR3 contains 16 residues. V gave up 5 bases and J gave up 5 bases; unmatched junction bases: 13. This clone was found once. Measured with immunoSEQ multiplex PCR; TCRdb has only the in-frame clones, and not every one. The sample consists of about 79,000 clones, 80% to 90% of them appearing once. The sequence derives from a man in his sixties or seventies with active or convalescent COVID-19. The sample taken for sequencing was peripheral blood. The rearrangement joins TRBV7-6 to TRBJ2-5; 8 nucleotides line up with TRBD1. As DNA, the CDR3 is TGTGCCAGCAGCGCAGCGTCAGGGGGCGGATCGGAGACCCAGTACTTC. Amino acids: CASSAASGGGSETQYF.